This TCR beta chain was found in a study of OX40 agonist ivuxolimab in advanced cancers. Study summary: Earlier treatment with anti-PD-1, anti-PD-L1 or anti-CTLA-4 was permitted, and about 40% had received some. General study results and limits: A proportion of nonresponders additionally exhibited low normalized T-cell clonal expansion.

Baseline was the first blood sampling point, followed by cycle 4 day 1 and cycle 7 day 1. Concerning this clone itself: Its target is unknown.

The protocol was immunoSEQ multiplex PCR, while the TCRdb copy is restricted to in-frame clones and leaves out a portion. The repertoire holds more than 20,000 clones, roughly 84% seen once, with around a third in the top ten. V lost 0 bases, J lost 8 bases, and 8 bases lay in between. CDR3 length: 13 residues. Germline V lookup: CDR1 SEHNR, CDR2 FQNEAQ (reference sequence). The TCR was taken from an adult with an advanced solid tumor such as melanoma, head and neck, liver or kidney cancer. Material: CD4+ or CD8+ T cells sorted from blood, obtained in a trial of the OX40 agonist ivuxolimab. The gene calls are TRBV7-9 and TRBJ2-1; D call uncertain. CDR3 DNA: TGTGCCAGCAGCTTAGCATGGATGGATGAGCAGTTCTTC. This gives the protein CASSLAWMDEQFF.